This entry is about one T cell receptor (beta chain). The record originates from a study of control samples from healthy donors and cancer patients. This CDR3 is built from 13 residues. Germline V CDR1 and CDR2: MNHEY, SMNVEV (reference sequence). Between the trimmed V and J ends, which lost 6 bases and 8 bases, there was a span of 13 bases. The protocol was immunoSEQ multiplex PCR, while the TCRdb copy is restricted to in-frame clones and leaves out a portion. This sample has 130,000 or so clones, with 75% to 95% found just once. The sequence was collected from a middle-aged man in good health. The chain uses TRBV27 and TRBJ2-2, with D perhaps assigned TRBD1 or TRBD2 (5 bases each). The sequenced sample consisted of blood. The DNA for the CDR3 is TGTGCCAGCAGGACCCAGGGACCTGGGGAGCTGTTTTTT. Its protein product is CASRTQGPGELFF.